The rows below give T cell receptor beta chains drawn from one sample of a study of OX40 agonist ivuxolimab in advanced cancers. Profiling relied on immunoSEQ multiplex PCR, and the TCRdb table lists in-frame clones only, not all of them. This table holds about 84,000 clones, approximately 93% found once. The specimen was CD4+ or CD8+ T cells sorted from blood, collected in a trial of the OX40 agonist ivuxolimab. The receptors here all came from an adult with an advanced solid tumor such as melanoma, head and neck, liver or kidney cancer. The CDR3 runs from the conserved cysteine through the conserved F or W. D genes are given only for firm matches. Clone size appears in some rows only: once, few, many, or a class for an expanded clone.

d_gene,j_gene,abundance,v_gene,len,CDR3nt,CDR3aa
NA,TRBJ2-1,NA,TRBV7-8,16,TGTGCCAGCAGCTTAACAGGGAGGGGGTCCTACAATGAGCAGTTCTTC,CASSLTGRGSYNEQFF
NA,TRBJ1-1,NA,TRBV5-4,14,TGTGCCAGCAGAATCGGGGACCTGGGCACTGAAGCTTTCTTT,CASRIGDLGTEAFF
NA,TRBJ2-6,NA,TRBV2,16,TGTGCCAGCATGGACAGCTTAGACTCTGGGGCCAACGTCCTGACTTTC,CASMDSLDSGANVLTF
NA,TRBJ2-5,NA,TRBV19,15,TGTGCCAGTAGTATTTGGGCGGTAGCACAAGAGACCCAGTACTTC,CASSIWAVAQETQYF
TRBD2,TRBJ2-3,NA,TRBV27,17,TGTGCCAGCAGTTTATGGGGACTAGCGGGAGACGTAGATACGCAGTATTTT,CASSLWGLAGDVDTQYF
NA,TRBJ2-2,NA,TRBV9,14,TGTGCCAGCAGCGCAGAGACTGGACGTGGGGAGCTGTTTTTT,CASSAETGRGELFF
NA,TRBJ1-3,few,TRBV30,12,TGTGCCTGGAAGGCCTCTGGAAACACCATATATTTT,CAWKASGNTIYF
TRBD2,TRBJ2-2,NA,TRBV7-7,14,TGTGCTAGCACTGCGCGGGAGTTTGACGGGGAGCTGTTTTTT,CASTAREFDGELFF
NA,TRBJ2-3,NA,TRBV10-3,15,TGTGCCATCAGTGAGATAACGGGAGCGTCGGATACGCAGTATTTT,CAISEITGASDTQYF
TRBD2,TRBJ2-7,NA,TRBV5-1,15,TGCGCCAGCAGTTCCACTAGCGGGAGGAGCAACGAGCAGTACTTC,CASSSTSGRSNEQYF
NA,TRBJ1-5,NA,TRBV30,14,TGTGCCTGGAGTGGATGGGATAGCAATCAGCCCCAGCATTTT,CAWSGWDSNQPQHF
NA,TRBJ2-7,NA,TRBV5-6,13,TGTGCCAGCACCTTCAGGGGCCCCTACGAGCAGTACTTC,CASTFRGPYEQYF
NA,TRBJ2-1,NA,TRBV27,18,TGTGCCAGCACCTCAGTGATAGGTAGCGGAGGGATCTACAATGAGCAGTTCTTC,CASTSVIGSGGIYNEQFF